This T cell receptor (beta chain) derives from a study of T cells expressing NK-cell markers. Reanalyzing the 5' RACE reads, TCRdb keeps one entry per CDR3 protein, without DNA. The listing contains about 400,000 distinct CDR3 sequences. CDR1 SGDLS and CDR2 YYNGEE come from the germline V gene. The CDR3 sequence is 17 residues long. Sequenced sample: blood T cells: a sorted CD56 or NKG2C T cell subset, CD4+ or CD8+ T cells, or bulk PBMC T cells (not recorded which). The chain combines TRBV9 with TRBJ2-1; TCRdb's D call of TRBD2 is untestable without DNA. The TCR comes from a woman between 45 and 65 years old in good health. This chain's CDR3 is CASSSSRTSGRYNEQFF.